Below are 15 T cell receptor beta chains sequenced from a single sample in a study of T cells in Graves' hyperthyroidism and ophthalmopathy. TCR beta CDR3 regions were amplified from RNA transcripts. First-round RT-PCR with HTBI primers amplified the TCR CDR3 region. One entry per CDR3 protein results from TCRdb running MiXCR on the multiplex PCR reads. The sample carries approximately 610,000 distinct CDR3 sequences, roughly 15% recorded once. The sequencing sample was made of blood. The receptor set was obtained from a woman aged 40 to 55 with Graves' ophthalmopathy.

The rearrangement joins TRBV12-3 or TRBV12-4 to TRBJ2-7; D is tentatively TRBD1 or TRBD2 (5 bases each). Trimming stripped 5 bases from V and 0 bases from J, with 17 bases between. The CDR3 totals 16 residues. The CDR3: CASSIPGTGNSYEQYF. The CDR3 bases are TGTGCCAGCAGTATCCCCGGGACGGGAAACTCCTACGAGCAGTACTTC.

This clonotype was seen many times. V is TRBV28 and J is TRBJ1-1; D is ambiguous. The germline gives CDR1 MDHEN, CDR2 SYDVKM. The V gene lost 6 bases and the J gene lost 7 bases, with 15 bases spanning the gap. The CDR3 runs 13 residues. This chain's CDR3 is CASSGTGVLEAFF. In DNA form, the CDR3 reads TGTGCCAGCAGCGGAACGGGCGTACTTGAAGCTTTCTTT. The full variable domain, rest sourced from reference TRBV28 and TRBJ1-1, is DVKVTQSSRYLVKRTGEKVFLECVQDMDHENMFWYRQDPGLGLRLIYFSYDVKMKEKGDIPEGYSVSREKKERFSLILESASTNQTSMYLCASSGTGVLEAFFGQGTRLTVV.

This clonotype was detected many times. V is TRBV6-1 and J is TRBJ1-1; D is ambiguous. This CDR3 has 13 residues. Looked up from germline, CDR1 is MNHNS and CDR2 is SASEGT. The germline V and J ends were trimmed by 7 bases and 1 base, with 10 bases remaining between them. The CDR3 is CASNRVGNTEAFF. In DNA form, the CDR3 reads TGTGCCAGCAATCGGGTGGGGAACACTGAAGCTTTCTTT.

This clonotype turned up a few times. V gene TRBV6-1 combines with J gene TRBJ1-4; no reliable D call. With 6 bases removed from V and 8 bases from J, the gap between germline ends came to 10 bases. Germline loops: CDR1 MNHNS, CDR2 SASEGT. CDR3 length: 12 amino acids. In DNA form, the CDR3 reads TGTGCCAGCAGCCTAAAAAGGGAAAAACTGTTTTTT. Translation: CASSLKREKLFF.

This clonotype was seen at least ten times. The rearrangement links TRBV27 to TRBJ2-7; no firm D call. Looked up from germline, CDR1 is MNHEY and CDR2 is SMNVEV (reference sequence). V lost 1 base to trimming and J lost 4 bases, with 11 bases between them. The CDR3 is made up of 14 amino acids. The CDR3 DNA sequence: TGTGCCAGCAGTTTATACGGCGGACCGTACGAGCAGTACTTC. Translating it yields CASSLYGGPYEQYF.

The table lists this clonotype with many counts. The gene calls are TRBV6-1 and TRBJ1-1, with 7 bases identical to TRBD1. The CDR3 is 14 amino acids. The germline CDR1 and CDR2 sequences are MNHNS and SASEGT. V lost 10 bases to trimming and J lost 0 bases; unmatched junction nucleotides: 8. The CDR3 sequence: CANRSTGVNTEAFF. The CDR3 region has the DNA TGTGCCAACAGGTCTACAGGGGTGAACACTGAAGCTTTCTTT.

This clonotype was observed at least ten times. The V and J genes are TRBV18 and TRBJ2-5; no reliable D call. Trimming took off 3 bases at V and 4 bases at J, with 9 bases between the two ends. This CDR3 spans 13 amino acids. Germline V gives CDR1 KGHSH, CDR2 LQKENI. In nucleotides, the CDR3 is TGTGCCAGCTCACCGATATCAGGAGAGACCCAGTACTTC. Protein sequence: CASSPISGETQYF.

A single count supports this clonotype. The rearrangement links TRBV6-5 to TRBJ2-4, with a weak D call TRBD1 (5 bases). The CDR3 spans 17 residues. The germline V gene has CDR1 MNHEY and CDR2 SVGAGI. V was clipped by 2 bases and J by 1 base, with 15 bases between them. The CDR3 loop reads CASSYGWVGAAKNIQYF. CDR3 DNA: TGTGCCAGCAGTTACGGGTGGGTAGGGGCGGCCAAAAACATTCAGTACTTC.

This clonotype was detected many times. This chain uses TRBV19 with TRBJ1-1; TRBD1 might be the D (6 bases). In germline, CDR1 is LNHDA, CDR2 SQIVND (reference sequence). V shed 5 bases and J shed 8 bases, with 18 bases lying between them. The CDR3 length is 14 residues. The CDR3 DNA sequence: TGTGCCAGTAGTGACAGGACGGACTCCGGAGAAGCTTTCTTT. Protein product: CASSDRTDSGEAFF.

This clonotype has just a few counts. The V call is TRBV18, the J call TRBJ1-2; D uncertain. The CDR3 sequence is 14 residues long. V gave up 6 bases and J gave up 1 base, with 12 bases separating them. Germline V gene lookup returns CDR1 KGHSH and CDR2 LQKENI. The CDR3 DNA reads as TGTGCCAGCTCTTGGGGAGCAATTAACTATGGCTACACCTTC. The encoded protein is CASSWGAINYGYTF.

This clonotype showed up just a few times. V gene TRBV7-2 combines with J gene TRBJ2-5; TRBD2 matches 8 bases. V was pared by 5 bases and J by 5 bases, with 7 bases of the junction left unmatched. This CDR3 has 14 residues. CDR1 is SGHTA and CDR2 is FQGNSA in the germline V gene. CDR3 sequence reads: CASSPGRAGETQYF. The CDR3 coding sequence is TGTGCCAGCAGCCCCGGGAGGGCGGGGGAGACCCAGTACTTC.

The gene calls are TRBV19 and TRBJ1-1; a possible D gene is TRBD1 (5 bases). CDR3 length: 15 residues. Looked up from germline, CDR1 is LNHDA and CDR2 is SQIVND (reference sequence). V lost 5 bases and J lost 5, with 18 bases in between. CDR3 loop: CASSGARGESTEAFF. The CDR3 nucleotides are TGTGCCAGTAGTGGGGCTCGCGGGGAAAGTACTGAAGCTTTCTTT.

The table lists this clonotype with a few counts. The CDR3 loop reads CASSLGRGTSTDTQYF. The DNA for the CDR3 is TGTGCCAGCAGCTTAGGTCGGGGGACTAGCACAGATACGCAGTATTTT. The V call is TRBV11-2, the J call TRBJ2-3, with D perhaps TRBD2 (6 bases). CDR1 is SGHAT, CDR2 FQNNGV, per germline. The CDR3 is 16 residues long. Trimming stripped 1 base from V and 0 bases from J, with 11 bases between.

This clonotype was observed many times. The chain links TRBV12-3 or TRBV12-4 to TRBJ1-2, with TRBD1 as a possible D gene (6 bases). The CDR3 spans 12 residues. The V end lost 6 bases, the J end lost 4 bases, and 9 bases lay between the germline ends. The CDR3 bases are TGTGCCAGCAGGCGGGACACCTATGGCTACACCTTC. Translation: CASRRDTYGYTF.

Of note for this clonotype: The junction differs from germline at one of its ends, possibly a read error. This chain joins TRBV11-2 and TRBJ1-3; D is unclear. The CDR3 extends over 12 amino acids. Germline CDR1 and CDR2: SGHAT and FQNNGV. The CDR3 DNA sequence: TGTGTCAGCAGCTTAGAAAGGGACACCATATATTTT. Residues: CVSSLERDTIYF.